This T cell receptor (beta chain) was recovered during a study of OX40 agonist ivuxolimab in advanced cancers. About the study: A mean age of 60 years, range roughly 20 to 85, was recorded, and 70% to 85% were male. Prior anti-PD-1, anti-PD-L1 or anti-CTLA-4 therapy was allowed; 40% had some.

TCRdb's copy holds only in-frame clones and misses some; the assay was immunoSEQ multiplex PCR. The sample carries about 26,000 clones, more than 60% recorded once. The specimen was CD4+ or CD8+ T cells sorted from blood, collected in a trial of the OX40 agonist ivuxolimab. The source is an adult with an advanced solid tumor such as melanoma, head and neck, liver or kidney cancer.

The CDR3 DNA reads as TGTGCCAGCAGTGGGGGGTCCTATAATTCACCCCTCCACTTT. Protein: CASSGGSYNSPLHF. V and J are TRBV19 and TRBJ1-6, with D perhaps TRBD1 (5 bases). Germline V gene sequence: CDR1 LNHDA, CDR2 SQIVND (reference sequence). Deletions cut 9 bases from V and 1 base from J, with 10 bases between. This CDR3 is built from 14 residues.